The source of this T cell receptor beta chain is a study of beta chain features in type 1 diabetes. Points from the study as a whole: VDJ junctions from type 1 diabetes patients carried fewer insertions and larger deletions. Equally in patients and controls, PCR might preferentially amplify shorter templates. A definitive answer on HLA type influencing TCRB rearrangement was not reached here.

The sequenced template was cDNA made from the entire isolated RNA. Assay used: immunoSEQ multiplex PCR; TCRdb lists only in-frame clones, some missing. The table shows 300,000 to 350,000 clones, with around 8% occurring only once. This clone has only a few counts. Its antigen is currently unknown. This sequence was found in a woman aged 18-29 years in good health. Sequencing was performed on central memory CD4+ T cells from blood.

As DNA, the CDR3 is TGTGCCAGCAGTTTCTGGGCCGGTCAGCCCCAGCATTTT. Translating gives CASSFWAGQPQHF. The chain is built from TRBV27 and TRBJ1-5, with unresolved D. CDR1 MNHEY and CDR2 SMNVEV come from the germline V gene (reference sequence). V dropped 3 bases and J dropped 6 bases, with 9 bases sitting between them. This CDR3 has 13 residues.